This T cell receptor (beta chain) was recovered during a study of blood T cell repertoires in COVID-19. On the study more broadly: Sample material is recorded as cDNA or gDNA derived from T cells, B-cell-depleted T cells, or PBMCs.

This clone came up a few times. Authors' methods: Estimates of nucleated cell counts were drawn from the amplification of reference gene primers. TCRdb keeps only in-frame clones here, not all; method: immunoSEQ multiplex PCR. The DNA gave D and trimming, while V, J and clone size come from that table. The top ten hold approximately 5% of the sample, which has 200,000 to 250,000 clones, 82% seen once. CDR1 is SGHNT, CDR2 YENEEA, per germline. Between the trimmed V and J ends, which lost 5 bases and 2 bases, there was a span of 16 bases. The CDR3 is 15 amino acids. The J gene is TRBJ2-7, the V gene TRBV11-3, with D perhaps TRBD2 (5 bases). The specimen sequenced was peripheral blood. This clonotype was sampled from a woman older than 75 with active or convalescent COVID-19. CDR3 coding DNA: TGTGCCAGCAGCCGATTCAGCGGAGAGACCTACGAGCAGTACTTC. Residues: CASSRFSGETYEQYF.